The following is a TCR beta chain sequence with its context. Its antigen is not identified. This table comes from immunoSEQ multiplex PCR, and its TCRdb copy is limited to in-frame clones, with some not included. Among about 140,000 clones listed, about 95% were seen once. The data derive from a study of cytomegalovirus exposure and HLA in healthy donors. Study at large: According to later analysis, the same platform produced the 120 validation and around 730 first-cohort repertoires. The study, taken as a whole, reports: The tendency of first-cohort TCR clusters to co-occur in the 130 or so validation repertoires was identified by a subsequent analysis. For most TCR sequences rarity was the rule, although some public TCRs occurred in many donors.

Trimming took off 8 bases at V and 8 bases at J, with 16 bases between the two ends. This CDR3 is 13 amino acids long. Germline assignment: CDR1 SNHLY and CDR2 FYNNEI. The rearrangement joins TRBV2 to TRBJ2-1; a possible D gene is TRBD2 (6 bases). The source of this sequence is a man younger than 30 in good health and CMV-seropositive. What was sequenced was PBMCs. CDR3 amino acids: CASQGGGWDEQFF. The DNA of the CDR3 is TGTGCCAGCCAGGGTGGAGGGTGGGATGAGCAGTTCTTC.